This T cell receptor beta chain derives from a study of cytomegalovirus exposure and HLA in healthy donors (dated by TCRdb to about 2017). Regarding the study in general: An earlier analysis of under 600 of the donors reported roughly 300 Gb of sequence data and more than 90 million unique TCR beta sequences from around 200 million T cells. An early release that covered more than 550 HLA-typed donors contained 300 to 350 gigabases of sequencing data and tens of millions of unique TCR sequences. Of the 398 genotyped donors, less than 85% were placed in the genetic ancestry cluster associated with self-reported Caucasian donors. The aim of the study was to test whether cataloging public T cell receptors could identify signatures of past pathogen exposure. The study used immunosequencing to profile the T cell repertoires of 670 or so subjects and linked those repertoires to cytomegalovirus serostatus. Along with the roughly 700-subject first cohort, a separate validation cohort of approximately 110 different subjects was used. To predict cytomegalovirus infection status, the study combined high-throughput TCR immunosequencing, statistical association of individual TCRs with disease status, and machine learning. A later analysis re-analyzed previously published TCR beta repertoires from hundreds of donors and added high-resolution HLA genotyping to study TCR occurrence patterns. Rather than drawing on any new phenotypic data, the later analysis identified candidate immune exposures from TCR beta sequences and the way those sequences occurred across donors. An earlier analysis of a few hundred of the donors applied high-throughput TCR beta sequencing to assess whether each TCR beta V gene segment acted as functional or pseudogenic. Donor age, sex, ethnicity and CMV serostatus were compiled together with the repertoire data. A later genetic analysis used genome-wide SNP genotypes for about 60% of the 666 donors, treating that subset as a discovery cohort. All discovery cohort repertoires had been generated using a single sequencing platform. Class I and class II HLA loci were covered by the typing at four-digit resolution. Typing coverage differed by locus: A, B, C, DRB1 and DQB1 were typed in roughly 620-630 donors, DQA1 in about 500, DPA1 in some 610, and DPB1 in 450 to 490. A handful of DR-DQ haplotypes were treated as single units for association and clustering because of strong linkage in the cohort. Across approximately 400 genotyped donors of the cohort, an average of approximately 200,000 unique TCR beta nucleotide sequences per donor were sequenced, and around 19% of those sequences were non-productive. General findings and caveats noted by the study authors: Because HLA typing was unavailable for some donors at each locus, only the typed subset was used in association tests. In an earlier analysis of some 550 of the donors, most TCR beta V segments were observed in productive rearrangements about 87% or about 30% of the time, broadly matching IMGT annotations. Seventeen rarely observed V segments, including chromosome 9 orphons, were excluded from the earlier analysis of about 600 of the donors because counts were too low. Most CMV-associated TCR beta chains appeared to be HLA-restricted in a later analysis, and the HLA associations seemed to be driven largely by CMV exposure. Because the 87-base-pair reads could not distinguish some IMGT-functional V segments, including TRBV6-2 and TRBV6-3, those segments were excluded. In this cohort, only TCR beta chains were sequenced, and detectable features were limited by the absence of alpha or paired-chain data. In a later analysis, 16,951 TCR beta sequences were associated with specific HLA alleles at a false discovery rate of 0.05. In both the original and validation cohorts, the classifier was reported to diagnose cytomegalovirus status with high specificity and sensitivity. Strong co-occurrence of HLA alleles, especially DR and DQ, made assigning TCR associations to individual alleles difficult. The study gave a list of around 170 TCR beta chains associated with cytomegalovirus. Immune exposure information for the cohort was limited to CMV serostatus. In vitro tests confirmed that three of the cytomegalovirus-associated TCR beta chains recognize cytomegalovirus antigens. In a later analysis, the rate of TCR association differed among HLA loci, with DRB1 alleles having the most associated TCRs and HLA-C alleles having the fewest. A cluster of highly shared sequence variants was judged likely to represent a technical artifact of the sequencing pipeline. V-gene and J-gene trimming of TCR beta chains was associated with a missense DCLRE1C variant in a later genetic analysis, and the association was replicated in an independent cohort. It was suggested by the authors that the approach could potentially be generalized to other disease states and immunological phenotypes. In a later analysis, several top co-occurrence clusters were reported to appear linked to parvovirus B19, influenza, CMV and Epstein-Barr virus. In a later analysis, HLA-associated TCR beta chains were found to be more clonally expanded and to have lower generation probabilities than equally common non-associated chains. Sequencing depth was assumed to be roughly uniform across donors in the presence/absence analyses, though that assumption may not hold. A later genetic analysis reported fewer N-insertions in productive TCRs among donors in an Asian-associated ancestry cluster than the 666-donor mean. Most TCR sequences were seen in very few donors, while some public TCRs were found in many individuals. A further reported finding was that TCR beta sequences accurately predicted the HLA-A and HLA-B alleles for most subjects in the first cohort. Correlated functional status among segregating V segments might be attributable to linkage disequilibrium, but an unknown experimental factor could not be ruled out.

The receptor library was made with the immunoSEQ multiplex PCR assay. The multiplex PCR relied on a mix of 60 forward primers for TCR Vbeta segments and 13 reverse primers for TCR Jbeta segments. A multiplex PCR assay on genomic DNA amplified the CDR3 region of rearranged TCR beta genes. The Illumina HiSeq System was used to sequence the amplified TCR beta libraries as 87-base-pair reads. In the paper's pipeline: Across the 600 to 700 repertoires, a later analysis counted about 81 million unique TCR beta chains, some 11 million of which were shared by at least two donors. To remove PCR and sequencing errors, raw reads were error-corrected and collapsed into unique sequences using a nearest-neighbor algorithm that merged closely related sequences. V, D and J gene segments were assigned by aligning CDR3 sequences to IMGT reference sequences. For a sequence to be retained, a match of at least six nucleotides to both a V gene segment and a J gene segment was required. A rearrangement counted as productive if the CDR3 had no stop codons and remained in frame with V and J, and every other rearrangement counted as non-productive. Following IMGT convention, CDR3 was defined as the stretch from the second conserved V-encoded cysteine to the conserved J-encoded phenylalanine. The earlier analysis of some 550 of the donors excluded any sequence lacking an unambiguous match to a single V gene segment. An earlier analysis of fewer than 650 of the donors classified V segments as functional when productive rearrangements were above 56.7% and as segregating when the standard deviation between donors was above 5%. To diagnose cytomegalovirus status from the catalog of TCR beta chain sequences, a statistical classification framework was built. A later analysis assigned V and J genes by comparing TCR nucleotide sequences with IMGT/GENE-DB human TR gene sequences. In a later analysis, CDR3 sequences and most-parsimonious VDJ recombination scenarios were assigned using the TCRdist pipeline. In a later analysis, each TCR beta chain was defined by its CDR3 amino acid sequence together with its V-gene family, and reads without a unique V-gene family were excluded. In a later analysis, several hundred highly shared, low-generation-probability nucleotide sequences were removed to address suspected cross-contamination and a sequencing artifact. In a later analysis, a clonal expansion index for each public chain was calculated from normalized within-repertoire ranks of inferred template counts. Generation probabilities in a later analysis came from a VDJ recombination model fitted to out-of-frame rearrangements, and those results were checked against IGoR. In a later analysis, hypergeometric tests were used to score TCR-TCR, TCR-HLA and TCR-CMV co-occurrence, with a repertoire-size bias correction applied to TCR pairs. In a later analysis, false discovery rates were estimated by permuting HLA or CMV assignments 20 times. In a later analysis, co-occurring TCRs were grouped with DBSCAN, and TCRdist sequence similarity was added when clustering was performed within HLA-allele-positive subsets. Repertoires with fewer than 30,000 or more than 120,000 public chains were left out of co-occurrence clustering, as were several repertoires with anomalous nucleotide sharing. In TCRdb, the immuneACCESS table is reduced to in-frame sequences with V and J assigned. These tables do not hold every clone; where another copy was compared, an unresolved V gene accounts for under half, and the others remain unexplained. V, J and clone size derive from that table, while D and trimming were established from the DNA sequence. The sample data list approximately 85,000 clones, and around 77% of these were observed just once. The ten largest clones capture around 6.7% of the sample.

The cohort consisted of 650 to 850 healthy bone marrow donors. Cohort members were all nominally healthy when sampled, although unrecorded immune exposures were likely present. The donor was CMV seronegative and was included in the group of 352 seronegative cohort members. Each donor provided a peripheral blood sample, and peripheral blood mononuclear cells were used for TCR beta sequencing. Genomic DNA extraction from the blood cell samples was performed with the Qiagen DNeasy Blood Extraction Kit. CDR1 and CDR2, looked up from the germline V gene, are KGHSH and LQKENI. The CDR3 totals 9 residues, both ends included. With respect to this clone: It lacks a known antigen. This CDR3 is missing its conserved last phenylalanine or tryptophan, likely due to a read error. No DNA is shown, since the ends of the CDR3 on it are uncertain; the CDR3 is the one TCRdb lists.

The chain joins TRBV18 to TRBJ1-1; the tabulated D call, TRBD1, remains unverified against the DNA. The receptor's source is a man between 25 and 39 years old in good health and CMV-seronegative. The sequencing sample was made of PBMCs. The CDR3 region has the sequence CASTWTGEA.